Listed below are T cell receptor beta chains from one sample, sequenced in a study of Graves' ophthalmopathy and Graves' hyperthyroidism. TCRdb redid the calling of the multiplex PCR reads with MiXCR, one entry per CDR3 protein. The data hold hundreds of thousands of distinct CDR3 sequences, with 35% to 45% observed a single time. Sequenced material: peripheral blood. These receptors were obtained from an adult man with Graves' ophthalmopathy. Each CDR3 is given with its conserved first and last residue. The order of the fields is D gene, V gene, J gene, clone size, CDR3 DNA, CDR3 protein. A D gene is named only where the DNA matches it firmly. The listing skips clone size in some rows; elsewhere it reads once, few, many or a size class.

d_gene: TRBD1; v_gene: TRBV7-9; j_gene: TRBJ1-1; abundance: .; CDR3nt: TGTGCCTGGACCCGACAGGGTGAAGCTTTCTTT; CDR3aa: CAWTRQGEAFF
d_gene: TRBD2; v_gene: TRBV10-3; j_gene: TRBJ2-2; abundance: .; CDR3nt: TGTGCCATCAGTGACCCGGCAACGGGGGGGAGCACCGGGGAGCTGTTTTTT; CDR3aa: CAISDPATGGSTGELFF
d_gene: .; v_gene: TRBV19; j_gene: TRBJ2-3; abundance: .; CDR3nt: TGTGCCAGTAGTAGCACCCCGGGGCCACCGGATACGCAGTATTTT; CDR3aa: CASSSTPGPPDTQYF
d_gene: .; v_gene: TRBV25-1; j_gene: TRBJ1-1; abundance: .; CDR3nt: TGTGCCAGCTCACCATTCGGGCAGCAGAACACTGAAGCTTTCTTT; CDR3aa: CASSPFGQQNTEAFF
d_gene: .; v_gene: TRBV20-1; j_gene: TRBJ1-2; abundance: many; CDR3nt: TGCAGTGCCGAGGGGGGTACGAACTCATATGGCTACACCTTC; CDR3aa: CSAEGGTNSYGYTF
d_gene: .; v_gene: TRBV5-8; j_gene: TRBJ1-3; abundance: many; CDR3nt: TGTGCCAGCAGCTTGGGAGATGCTGGAAACACCATATATTTT; CDR3aa: CASSLGDAGNTIYF
d_gene: .; v_gene: TRBV11-2; j_gene: TRBJ2-5; abundance: many; CDR3nt: TGTGCCAGCAGCTTAGATCTTGCGACAGCTCGCGAGACCCAGTACTTC; CDR3aa: CASSLDLATARETQYF
d_gene: .; v_gene: TRBV12-3/TRBV12-4; j_gene: TRBJ1-3; abundance: many; CDR3nt: TGTGCCAGCAGTACTAGGACGGCCTCTGGAAACACCATATATTTT; CDR3aa: CASSTRTASGNTIYF
d_gene: .; v_gene: TRBV24-1; j_gene: TRBJ2-3; abundance: many; CDR3nt: TGTGCCACCAGTGATCAATATGGGGGTTTT; CDR3aa: CATSDQYGGF
d_gene: TRBD1; v_gene: TRBV25-1; j_gene: TRBJ1-6; abundance: once; CDR3nt: TGTGCCAGCTTAGCCGGGACAGACAATTCACCCCTCCACTTT; CDR3aa: CASLAGTDNSPLHF
d_gene: .; v_gene: TRBV2; j_gene: TRBJ1-1; abundance: many; CDR3nt: TGTGCCAGCAGTGTGTTGAGAGATGAAGCTTTCTTT; CDR3aa: CASSVLRDEAFF
d_gene: .; v_gene: TRBV6-1; j_gene: TRBJ1-3; abundance: few; CDR3nt: TGTGCCAGCAGTGAAGACGGGAACTCTGGAAACACCATATATTTT; CDR3aa: CASSEDGNSGNTIYF
d_gene: .; v_gene: TRBV2; j_gene: TRBJ1-1; abundance: .; CDR3nt: TGTGCCAGCAGTTACGAGGGATGGGGGTCGGGGAACACTGAAGCTTTCTTT; CDR3aa: CASSYEGWGSGNTEAFF
d_gene: .; v_gene: TRBV12-5; j_gene: TRBJ1-1; abundance: .; CDR3nt: TGTGCTAGTGGTTTGGCCACTAATCCGACAGCAAATGAAGCTTTCTTT; CDR3aa: CASGLATNPTANEAFF